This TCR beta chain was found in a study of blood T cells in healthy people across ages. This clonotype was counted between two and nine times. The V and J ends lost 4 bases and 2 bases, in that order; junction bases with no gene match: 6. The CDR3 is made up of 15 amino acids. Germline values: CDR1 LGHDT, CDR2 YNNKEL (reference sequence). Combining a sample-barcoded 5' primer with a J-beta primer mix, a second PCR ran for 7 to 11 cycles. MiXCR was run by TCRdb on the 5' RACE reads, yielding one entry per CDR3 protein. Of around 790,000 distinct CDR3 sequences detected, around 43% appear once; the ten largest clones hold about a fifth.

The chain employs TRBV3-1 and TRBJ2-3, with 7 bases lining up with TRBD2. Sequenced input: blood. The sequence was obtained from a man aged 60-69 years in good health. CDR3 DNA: TGTGCCAGCAGCCGACTTAGCGGGCCCACAGATACGCAGTATTTT. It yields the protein CASSRLSGPTDTQYF.